Below, 2 T cell receptor beta chains from the same sample are listed, as sequenced in a study of blood T cell repertoires in COVID-19. Data came from immunoSEQ multiplex PCR; TCRdb stores just in-frame clones and leaves some out. Of some 100,000 clones listed, around 93% were seen once; the top ten hold around 16%. Sequences were obtained from peripheral blood. The source is a man aged 50-59 years with acute or convalescent COVID-19.

The chain links TRBV9 to TRBJ1-3; maybe TRBD1 (6 bases). Between the trimmed V and J ends, which lost 0 bases and 2 bases, there was a span of 15 bases. The germline V gene encodes CDR1 SGDLS and CDR2 YYNGEE. The CDR3 length is 17 residues. CDR3 in amino acids: CASSVVDRKSPGNTIYF. The CDR3 region has the DNA TGTGCCAGCAGCGTAGTTGACAGGAAGTCTCCTGGAAACACCATATATTTT.

The gene calls are TRBV5-4 and TRBJ1-4; D remains ambiguous. The V gene lost 1 base and the J gene lost 8 bases, with 9 bases spanning the gap. The CDR3 is 13 amino acids. Germline V gives CDR1 SGHNT, CDR2 YYREEE (reference sequence). The DNA for the CDR3 is TGTGCCAGCAGCTTGCGGGTTGGGGAAAAACTGTTTTTT. Protein product: CASSLRVGEKLFF. Full variable domain (missing parts from reference TRBV5-4 and TRBJ1-4): ETGVTQSPTHLIKTRGQQVTLRCSSQSGHNTVSWYQQALGQGPQFIFQYYREEENGRGNFPPRFSGLQFPNYSSELNVNALELDDSALYLCASSLRVGEKLFFGSGTQLSVL.